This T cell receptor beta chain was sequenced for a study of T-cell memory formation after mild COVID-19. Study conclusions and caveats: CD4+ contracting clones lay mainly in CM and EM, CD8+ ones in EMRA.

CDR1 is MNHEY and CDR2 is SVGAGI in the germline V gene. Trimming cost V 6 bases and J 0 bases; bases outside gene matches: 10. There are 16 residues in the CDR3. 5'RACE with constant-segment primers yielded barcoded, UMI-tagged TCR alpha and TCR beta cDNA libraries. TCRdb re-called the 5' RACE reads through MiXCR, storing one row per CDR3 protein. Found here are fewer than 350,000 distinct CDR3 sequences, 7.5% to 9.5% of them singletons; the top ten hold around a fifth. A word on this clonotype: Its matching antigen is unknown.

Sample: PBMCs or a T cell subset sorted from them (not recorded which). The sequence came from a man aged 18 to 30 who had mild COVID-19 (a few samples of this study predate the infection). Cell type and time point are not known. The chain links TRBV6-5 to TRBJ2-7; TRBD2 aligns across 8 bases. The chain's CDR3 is CASSWGSGVSSYEQYF. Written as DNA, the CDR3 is TGTGCCAGCAGCTGGGGTAGCGGGGTCAGCTCCTACGAGCAGTACTTC.